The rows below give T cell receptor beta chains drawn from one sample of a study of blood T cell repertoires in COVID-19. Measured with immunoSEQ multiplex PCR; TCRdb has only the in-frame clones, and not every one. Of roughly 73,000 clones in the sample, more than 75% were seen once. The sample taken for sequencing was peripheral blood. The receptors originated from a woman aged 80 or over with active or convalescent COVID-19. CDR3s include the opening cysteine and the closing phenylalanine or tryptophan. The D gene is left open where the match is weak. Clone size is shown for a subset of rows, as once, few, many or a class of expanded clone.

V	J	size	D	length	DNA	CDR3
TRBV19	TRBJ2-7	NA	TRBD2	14	TGTGCCAGTAGATCTCAGCGGGACTCCTACGAGCAGTACTTC	CASRSQRDSYEQYF
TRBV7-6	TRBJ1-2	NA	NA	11	TGTGCCAGCCGGGACATCTATGGCTACACCTTC	CASRDIYGYTF
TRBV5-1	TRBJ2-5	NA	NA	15	TGCGCCAGCAGCTTGGCCGTGGGGCGCCTGGAGACCCAGTACTTC	CASSLAVGRLETQYF
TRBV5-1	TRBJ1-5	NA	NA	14	TGCGCCAGCAGCTTGGATACAGGTCGTGGACCCCAGCATTTT	CASSLDTGRGPQHF
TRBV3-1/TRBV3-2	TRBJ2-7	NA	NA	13	TGTGCCAGCAGCCAAGCTCCAGCCTACGAGCAGTACTTC	CASSQAPAYEQYF
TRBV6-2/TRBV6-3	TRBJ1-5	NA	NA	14	TGTGCCAGCAGCGGAGGTGGTGGCAATCAGCCCCAGCATTTT	CASSGGGGNQPQHF
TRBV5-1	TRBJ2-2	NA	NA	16	TGCGCCAGCAGCTTGGGTCTCTCCGCGAACACCGGGGAGCTGTTTTTT	CASSLGLSANTGELFF
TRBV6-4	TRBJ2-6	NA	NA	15	TGTGCCAGCAGTGACGGGCAGGCTGGGGCCAACGTCCTGACTTTC	CASSDGQAGANVLTF
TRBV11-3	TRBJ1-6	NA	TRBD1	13	TGTGCCAGCAGCCCGGACAGGAATTCACCCCTCCACTTT	CASSPDRNSPLHF
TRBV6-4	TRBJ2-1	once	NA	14	TGTGCCAGCAGTGACTCTGGAGGCCCGAATGAGCAGTTCTTC	CASSDSGGPNEQFF
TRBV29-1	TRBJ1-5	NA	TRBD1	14	TGCAGCGTTGCCCCAGGGGGCTCGAATCAGCCCCAGCATTTT	CSVAPGGSNQPQHF
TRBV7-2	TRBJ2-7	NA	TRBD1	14	TGTGCCAGCACCTACAACAGGGGTGGCTCCGAGCAGTACTTC	CASTYNRGGSEQYF
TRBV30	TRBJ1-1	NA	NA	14	TGTGCCTGGAGGGTGGGTGACTCCGGAACCGAAGCTTTCTTT	CAWRVGDSGTEAFF
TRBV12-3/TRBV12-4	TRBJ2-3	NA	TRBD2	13	TGTGCCAGCAGTCAACGCGGGGGGGCGGCGCAGTATTTT	CASSQRGGAAQYF
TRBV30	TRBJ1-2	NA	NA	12	TGTGCCTGGAGTCCCACTAACTATGGCTACACCTTC	CAWSPTNYGYTF
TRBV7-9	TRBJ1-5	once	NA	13	TGTGCCAGCAGTGATGGAGGTGATCAGCCCCAGCATTTT	CASSDGGDQPQHF
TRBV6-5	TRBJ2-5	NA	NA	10	TGTGCCAGCAGTTACGGGGGGGGGCACTTC	CASSYGGGHF
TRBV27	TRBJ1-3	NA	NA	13	TGTGCCAGCAGATCCCAGGGCGGAAACACCATATATTTT	CASRSQGGNTIYF
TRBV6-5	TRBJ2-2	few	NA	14	TGTGCCAGCAGTTACCTAGCGAGCACCGGGGAGCTGTTTTTT	CASSYLASTGELFF
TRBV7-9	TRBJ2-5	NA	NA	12	TGTGCCAGCAGCCGACTAGGGGAGACCCAGTACTTC	CASSRLGETQYF
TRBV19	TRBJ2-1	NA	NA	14	TGTGCCAGTAGTATCGGTCGGTTGATCAATGAGCAGTTCTTC	CASSIGRLINEQFF
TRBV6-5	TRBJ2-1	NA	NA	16	TGTGCCAGCAGTTACGGGGGGAGCGCCTCGGTGTATGAGCAGTTCTTC	CASSYGGSASVYEQFF
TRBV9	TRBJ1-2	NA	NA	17	TGTGCCAGCAGCGTAGAGCCAAATGTGAGGCGGGGGGGACGCTACACCTTC	CASSVEPNVRRGGRYTF
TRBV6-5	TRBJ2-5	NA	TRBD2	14	TGTGCCAGCAGGATACCCGGGGGGAGCGAGACCCAGTACTTC	CASRIPGGSETQYF
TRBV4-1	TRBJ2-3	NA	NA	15	TGCGCCAGCAGCCAAGTCGGGACTGTCACAGATACGCAGTATTTT	CASSQVGTVTDTQYF
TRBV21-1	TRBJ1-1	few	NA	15	TGTGCCAGCAGCATCCTTACAGGAATGGTCGCTGAAGCTTTCTTT	CASSILTGMVAEAFF
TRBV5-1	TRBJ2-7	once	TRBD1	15	TGCGCCAGCAGAATAGCCGGGACAGGGTTTTACGAGCAGTACTTC	CASRIAGTGFYEQYF
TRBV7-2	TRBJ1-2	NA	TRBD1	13	TGTGCCAGCAGCTCTACAGGGGTGGGTGGCTACACCTTC	CASSSTGVGGYTF
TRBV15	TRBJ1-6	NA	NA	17	TGTGCCACCAGCAGACGGGTTAGAGGTTTCTATAATTCACCCCTCCACTTT	CATSRRVRGFYNSPLHF
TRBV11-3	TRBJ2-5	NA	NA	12	TGTGCCAGCAGTAGGGGACAAGAGACCCAGTACTTC	CASSRGQETQYF
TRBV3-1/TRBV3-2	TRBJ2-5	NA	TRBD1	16	TGTGCCAGCAGCCAAGCGTTCATTCAGGGGGAGGAGACCCAGTACTTC	CASSQAFIQGEETQYF
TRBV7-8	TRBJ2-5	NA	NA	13	TGTGCCAGCAGCTTCCCGTACCAAGAGACCCAGTACTTC	CASSFPYQETQYF
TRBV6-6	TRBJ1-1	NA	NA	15	TGTGCCAGCAGTTACGAATTTGGGGGGGACACTGAAGCTTTCTTT	CASSYEFGGDTEAFF
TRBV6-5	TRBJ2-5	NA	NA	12	TGTGCCAGGCTTCCGGGACAAGAGACCCAGTACTTC	CARLPGQETQYF
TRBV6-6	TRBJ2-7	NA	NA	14	TGTGCCAGCAGTTACCTCGTCGGGGGAGGCGAGCAGTACTTC	CASSYLVGGGEQYF
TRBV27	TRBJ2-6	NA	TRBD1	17	TGTGCCAGCAGTTTATTCTCAGGGGGCTCTGGGGCCAACGTCCTGACTTTC	CASSLFSGGSGANVLTF
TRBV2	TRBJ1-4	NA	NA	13	TGTGCCAGCAGTACCCCGAGGGGGGAAAAACTGTTTTTT	CASSTPRGEKLFF
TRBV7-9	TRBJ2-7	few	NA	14	TGTGCCAGCAGCTTAGGTTGGGAGCCCTACGAGCAGTACTTC	CASSLGWEPYEQYF
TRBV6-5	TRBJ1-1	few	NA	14	TGTGCCAGCAGTTACCGGGGAGGGAACACTGAAGCTTTCTTT	CASSYRGGNTEAFF
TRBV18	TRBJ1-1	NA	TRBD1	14	TGTGCCAGCAGTGGGACAGCTATGAACACTGAAGCTTTCTTT	CASSGTAMNTEAFF
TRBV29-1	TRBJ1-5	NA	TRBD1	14	TGCAGCGTTGGGACAGGGCGTAGCAATCAGCCCCAGCATTTT	CSVGTGRSNQPQHF
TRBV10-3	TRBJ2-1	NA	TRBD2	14	TGTGCCATCAGTGGGGGGGGTCCCTACAATGAGCAGTTCTTC	CAISGGGPYNEQFF
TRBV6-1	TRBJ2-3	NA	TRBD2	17	TGTGCCAGCAGTGAATCCGCTAGCGGGTATTTCACAGATACGCAGTATTTT	CASSESASGYFTDTQYF
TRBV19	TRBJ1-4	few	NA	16	TGTGCCAGTAGTATTATCGACGGGGTAGAAGGGGAAAAACTGTTTTTT	CASSIIDGVEGEKLFF